A few counts support the clone carrying this TCR beta chain. Its target is not known. This sample was included in a study of human T cells and chemical hapten exposure. TCRdb ran MiXCR on the RACE reads and lists one entry per CDR3 protein. The repertoire has approximately 60,000 distinct CDR3 sequences, about 11% of them found once; the top ten carry approximately 4%. General study results and limits: Patch test score rose with PT1 expanded TCR count, significant at thresholds 8, 16 and 32, not 4. The formation of large CDR3 similarity clusters by expanded TCRs significantly exceeded that of controls.

Documented time point: pre-sensitization, week 0. Treatment indicated: therapeutic diphenylcyclopropenone sensitization with weekly scalp DPC. This material consisted of whole blood, taken in connection with sensitization to the hapten diphenylcyclopropenone (DPC). The receptor was derived from a woman between 40 and 50 years old with alopecia areata. Some clones in this sample may be carry-over from other donors' samples.

CDR3 DNA sequence: TGTGCCAGCAGCTTAGATCGCCTAGCGGGGCTCCGGGAGACCCAGTACTTC. Its protein is CASSLDRLAGLRETQYF. This chain uses TRBV11-2 with TRBJ2-5; 9 nucleotides match TRBD2. Per germline, CDR1 SGHAT and CDR2 FQNNGV. V lost 0 bases to trimming and J lost 5 bases; unmatched junction nucleotides: 10. CDR3 length: 17 amino acids.